This T cell receptor beta chain was identified in a study of graft-versus-host responses after intestinal transplantation. Study as a whole: All of the recipients had induction that used anti-thymocyte globulin, then tacrolimus and steroids for about 3 years.

Sequenced by immunoSEQ multiplex PCR; TCRdb stores in-frame clones only, minus some. Of about 130,000 clones listed, about 90% are singletons. This CDR3 comprises 15 residues. V was shortened by 4 bases and J by 5 bases, with 16 bases between the two germline ends. The germline V gene encodes CDR1 SGHRS and CDR2 YFSETQ. Turning to this clone: The antigen remains unidentified.

The sequence was collected from a human donor who received an intestinal transplant. Source: unstimulated CD4+ T cells sorted from spleen or lymph node cells, taken before intestinal transplant. The chain recombines TRBV5-1 with TRBJ2-1, with D hard to call. The CDR3, as DNA: TGCGCCAGCAGCCCCAATCTGGGAAAGGACAATGAGCAGTTCTTC. Translated, it gives CASSPNLGKDNEQFF.